A single sample is the source of the 30 T cell receptor beta chains below, sequenced in a study of blood T cell repertoires in COVID-19. Sequencing used immunoSEQ multiplex PCR; TCRdb keeps in-frame clones, though not all of them. The sample shows roughly 20,000 clones, roughly nine tenths of them seen only once. The sequenced material came from peripheral blood. Source of these receptors: a human donor with active COVID-19. The donor label of this sample is uncertain.

This clone appeared once. The chain carries TRBV5-8 and TRBJ1-5, with D tentatively TRBD1 (6 bases). Trimming removed 4 bases at V and 3 bases at J, with 23 bases between. The V gene's germline CDR1 is SGHTS and CDR2 YDEGEE. The CDR3 totals 18 residues. The CDR3 sequence: CASSQGHASSFNNQPQHF. Here the CDR3 DNA reads TGTGCCAGCAGCCAGGGACACGCGAGTTCCTTTAACAATCAGCCCCAGCATTTT.

This CDR3 reads CASTKPDRGYYEQYF. In DNA form, the CDR3 reads TGTGCCAGCACTAAACCCGACAGGGGGTACTACGAGCAGTACTTC. The gene calls are TRBV2 and TRBJ2-7; 9 bases align to TRBD1. This CDR3 comprises 15 residues. The germline CDR1 and CDR2 sequences are SNHLY and FYNNEI. With 7 bases clipped from V and 3 bases from J, the junction kept 10 bases outside the gene matches.

V and J are TRBV6-1 and TRBJ1-5; 7 bases align to TRBD1. The germline V gene encodes CDR1 MNHNS and CDR2 SASEGT. Trimming cost V 1 base and J 6 bases; bases outside gene matches: 6. This CDR3 spans 15 amino acids. CDR3 in amino acids: CASSEVGGAGQPQHF. The CDR3 DNA reads as TGTGCCAGCAGTGAAGTAGGGGGCGCGGGTCAGCCCCAGCATTTT.

The rearrangement joins TRBV7-2 to TRBJ2-7, with 7 nucleotides matching TRBD2. The CDR3 loop spans 16 amino acids. Germline V lookup: CDR1 SGHTA, CDR2 FQGNSA. J lost 7 bases, V lost 4 bases, and 16 bases had no gene match. The CDR3 bases are TGTGCCAGCAGCTCGCCCCGGGCGGGAGCCCCGGGGGAGCAGTACTTC. It codes for CASSSPRAGAPGEQYF.

The chain combines TRBV28 with TRBJ2-3; unclear D gene. With 3 bases removed from V and 2 bases from J, the gap between germline ends came to 6 bases. The V gene's germline CDR1 is MDHEN and CDR2 SYDVKM. CDR3 length equals 13 residues. CDR3 coding DNA: TGTGCCAGCAGTTTCCGGGTCACAGATACGCAGTATTTT. This translates into CASSFRVTDTQYF.

The table lists this clone with a count of one. J is TRBJ2-1 and V is TRBV10-3; tentative D call: TRBD2 (6 bases). CDR1 and CDR2 (germline): ENHRY, SYGVKD. The V and J ends lost 11 bases and 4 bases respectively, with 12 bases between them. CDR3 length equals 12 residues. The CDR3: CASGETYNEQFF. CDR3 DNA: TGTGCCTCGGGGGAAACGTACAATGAGCAGTTCTTC.

The chain is built from TRBV7-3 and TRBJ2-1, with 10 bases identical to TRBD2. CDR1 and CDR2 from the germline V gene are SGHTA and FQGTGA. CDR3 size: 17 residues. Unmatched junction bases numbered 10, after V lost 2 bases and J lost 6 bases. The CDR3 spells CASSLGPSGSGGNEQFF. The CDR3 bases are TGTGCCAGCAGCTTAGGCCCTAGCGGGAGTGGCGGCAATGAGCAGTTCTTC.

V usage is TRBV10-1 and J usage is TRBJ2-7; the match to TRBD1 covers 8 bases. From germline, CDR1 is WNHNN and CDR2 SYGVQD (reference sequence). V shed 4 bases, J shed 6 bases, and the junction held 11 bases outside the gene matches. The CDR3 spans 15 residues. CDR3: CASSADRDRLVEQYF. The CDR3 DNA is TGCGCCAGCAGTGCCGACCGGGACAGGCTGGTCGAGCAGTACTTC.

The DNA of the CDR3 is TGTGCCTGGAGTGCCCTCTCGGACAGGGCAAGCTCCTACGAGCAGTACTTC. Its protein is CAWSALSDRASSYEQYF. The rearrangement links TRBV30 to TRBJ2-7, with 8 bases matching TRBD1. The CDR3 is 17 amino acids. The germline V gene encodes CDR1 GTSNPN and CDR2 SVGIG (reference sequence). V was pared by 1 base and J by 0 bases, with 11 bases of the junction left unmatched.

This clone was observed a handful of times. V usage is TRBV24-1 and J usage is TRBJ2-3; the D gene is possibly TRBD2 (6 bases). V lost 9 bases, J lost 2 bases, and 17 bases lay in between. Germline V gene lookup returns CDR1 KGHDR and CDR2 SFDVKD. The length of the CDR3 is 15 residues. For the CDR3, the DNA is TGTGCCACCCGGATTGGTGCGGGGCCCACAGATACGCAGTATTTT. Protein sequence: CATRIGAGPTDTQYF.

V gene TRBV3-1 (or the pseudogene TRBV3-2) combines with J gene TRBJ2-3; D not resolved. CDR1 LGHDT and CDR2 YNNKEL come from the germline V gene (reference sequence). This CDR3 comprises 14 residues. V shed 6 bases and J shed 1 base, with 11 bases lying between them. CDR3 amino acids: CASSLTFGTDTQYF. DNA for the CDR3: TGTGCCAGCAGTCTTACATTTGGCACAGATACGCAGTATTTT.

V gene TRBV5-6 combines with J gene TRBJ2-3; 8 nucleotides line up with TRBD2. CDR1 and CDR2 from the germline V gene are SGHDT and YYEEEE. The CDR3 contains 17 residues. V dropped 3 bases and J dropped 6; count of bases not matched to a gene: 15. The CDR3, as DNA: TGTGCCAGCAGCTCTACATTCCGGACTAGCCTCAGCGATACGCAGTATTTT. Translated: CASSSTFRTSLSDTQYF.

In this sample, this clone turned up once. The chain carries TRBV12-3 or TRBV12-4 and TRBJ2-2, with D unclear. The CDR3 is made up of 13 amino acids. V lost 6 bases to trimming and J lost 1 base, with 6 bases between them. CDR3 DNA: TGTGCCAGCAGATGGCAGAACACCGGGGAGCTGTTTTTT. It is translated as CASRWQNTGELFF.

This chain connects TRBV28 to TRBJ1-5; D is undetermined. The CDR3 loop spans 12 amino acids. V was trimmed by 3 bases and J by 6 bases, leaving 6 bases between them. CDR1 is MDHEN, CDR2 SYDVKM, per germline. The CDR3 sequence is CASSLTGQPQHF. Written as DNA, the CDR3 is TGTGCCAGCAGTTTGACGGGTCAGCCCCAGCATTTT.

The chain carries TRBV3-1 (or the pseudogene TRBV3-2) and TRBJ2-5, with TRBD2 matching 11 bases. The CDR3 covers 15 residues. V lost 4 bases to trimming and J lost 2 bases; unmatched junction nucleotides: 3. Germline V gene lookup returns CDR1 LGHDT and CDR2 YNNKEL (reference sequence). CDR3: CASSLRTSGQETQYF. DNA for the CDR3: TGTGCCAGCAGCCTCCGGACTAGCGGGCAAGAGACCCAGTACTTC.

The J gene is TRBJ2-5, the V gene TRBV5-1; no firm D call. Germline loops: CDR1 SGHRS, CDR2 YFSETQ. V gave up 6 bases and J gave up 2 bases, with 11 bases separating them. CDR3 length equals 13 residues. In DNA, the CDR3 is TGCGCCAGCACCCTAAACTTACAAGAGACCCAGTACTTC. It is translated as CASTLNLQETQYF.

The CDR3 coding sequence is TGTGCCAGCAGCAAGGACAGGGGTGACAATCAGCCCCAGCATTTT. This codes for CASSKDRGDNQPQHF. The chain has TRBV6-5 and TRBJ1-5; 9 bases match TRBD1. After removal of 6 bases from V and 3 bases from J, the junction contained 6 bases not matched to a gene. There are 15 residues in the CDR3. CDR1 and CDR2 from the germline V gene are MNHEY and SVGAGI.

The V and J genes are TRBV7-6 and TRBJ2-2; TRBD2 aligns across 8 bases. From germline, CDR1 is SGHVS and CDR2 FNYEAQ. Germline trimming cut 4 bases from V and 6 bases from J; bases unmatched to any gene: 13. The CDR3 sequence is 17 residues long. The CDR3 coding sequence is TGTGCCAGCAGCTCTGGTTTTTCCGGGAGGGCGGCCGGGGAGCTGTTTTTT. It codes for CASSSGFSGRAAGELFF. Using reference TRBV7-6 and TRBJ2-2 for the parts outside the CDR3, the full variable domain is GAGVSQSPRYKVTKRGQDVALRCDPISGHVSLYWYRQALGQGPEFLTYFNYEAQQDKSGLPNDRFSAERPEGSISTLTIQRTEQRDSAMYRCASSSGFSGRAAGELFFGEGSRLTVL.

The chain has TRBV3-1 (or the pseudogene TRBV3-2) and TRBJ2-1; TRBD2 matches at 9 bases. This CDR3 comprises 17 residues. The germline V gene encodes CDR1 LGHDT and CDR2 YNNKEL (reference sequence). After removal of 1 base from V and 5 bases from J, the junction contained 9 bases not matched to a gene. The DNA of the CDR3 is TGTGCCAGCAGCCAAGGACGACGTAGCGGGGGTGACAATGAGCAGTTCTTC. It codes for CASSQGRRSGGDNEQFF.

This sequence joins TRBV7-3 and TRBJ2-7, with 9 bases aligning to TRBD2. Germline CDR1 and CDR2: SGHTA and FQGTGA. V shed 7 bases, J shed 3 bases, and the junction held 16 bases outside the gene matches. The CDR3 consists of 17 residues. The DNA for the CDR3 is TGTGCCAGCAACCCCTACATAGCGGGGGAAACGAGCTACGAGCAGTACTTC. Translated, it gives CASNPYIAGETSYEQYF.

Details on this clone: Other DNA sequences of this sample code for an identical CDR3. V usage is TRBV28 and J usage is TRBJ2-7; 8 bases agree with TRBD1. The CDR3 is 14 residues long. The germline gives CDR1 MDHEN, CDR2 SYDVKM. Trimming at V came to 6 bases and at J to 4 bases, leaving 8 bases not matched to a gene. CDR3 sequence: CASRGTGGNYEQYF. The CDR3 DNA is TGTGCCAGCAGGGGAACAGGGGGTAATTACGAGCAGTACTTC. Drawing the rest from reference TRBV28 and TRBJ2-7, the complete variable domain is DVKVTQSSRYLVKRTGEKVFLECVQDMDHENMFWYRQDPGLGLRLIYFSYDVKMKEKGDIPEGYSVSREKKERFSLILESASTNQTSMYLCASRGTGGNYEQYFGPGTRLTVT.

V usage is TRBV7-6 and J usage is TRBJ1-1; D uncertain. This CDR3 region has 15 residues. V was pared by 1 base and J by 4 bases, with 13 bases between. Germline V lookup: CDR1 SGHVS, CDR2 FNYEAQ. CDR3 loop: CASSLDEGPGTEAFF. Here the CDR3 DNA reads TGTGCCAGCAGCTTAGATGAGGGCCCGGGCACTGAAGCTTTCTTT. The complete variable domain, with remaining parts taken from reference TRBV7-6 and TRBJ1-1, reads GAGVSQSPRYKVTKRGQDVALRCDPISGHVSLYWYRQALGQGPEFLTYFNYEAQQDKSGLPNDRFSAERPEGSISTLTIQRTEQRDSAMYRCASSLDEGPGTEAFFGQGTRLTVV.

This clone came up a few times. The CDR3 loop reads CASSQGGQEAFF. Here the CDR3 DNA reads TGTGCCAGCAGCCAGGGGGGACAGGAAGCTTTCTTT. The chain employs TRBV3-1 (or the pseudogene TRBV3-2) and TRBJ1-1, with 7 bases fitting TRBD1. Germline lookup yields CDR1 LGHDT and CDR2 YNNKEL (reference sequence). V was clipped by 3 bases and J by 8 bases; unmatched bases: 3. CDR3 length: 12 residues.

J is TRBJ2-5 and V is TRBV5-4; 7 positions agree with TRBD1. The V gene end was trimmed by 4 bases and the J gene end by 5 bases; junction bases not matched to a gene: 8. Per germline, CDR1 SGHNT and CDR2 YYREEE (reference sequence). This CDR3 has 14 amino acids. CDR3 nucleotides: TGTGCCAGCAGCCGGGGACAGAGCGGCGAGACCCAGTACTTC. Its protein is CASSRGQSGETQYF. The full variable domain, with the rest looked up from reference TRBV5-4 and TRBJ2-5, is ETGVTQSPTHLIKTRGQQVTLRCSSQSGHNTVSWYQQALGQGPQFIFQYYREEENGRGNFPPRFSGLQFPNYSSELNVNALELDDSALYLCASSRGQSGETQYFGPGTRLLVL.

The genes are TRBV19 and TRBJ1-2; TRBD1 agrees at 7 bases. The CDR3 covers 15 residues. Germline V gives CDR1 LNHDA, CDR2 SQIVND (reference sequence). After removal of 4 bases from V and 4 bases from J, the junction contained 9 bases not matched to a gene. This chain's CDR3 is CASSSRDSVGYGYTF. CDR3 coding DNA: TGTGCCAGTAGTAGCCGGGACAGCGTCGGCTATGGCTACACCTTC.

The gene calls are TRBV29-1 and TRBJ2-7; possible D gene TRBD2, 7 bases. V lost 4 bases and J lost 5, with 15 bases in between. Looked up from germline, CDR1 is SQVTM and CDR2 is ANQGSEA. The CDR3 covers 13 residues. The CDR3 DNA sequence: TGCAGCGTTGGATCGGGGGGCCTTAACGAGCAGTACTTC. This encodes CSVGSGGLNEQYF.

This clone appeared once. This chain uses TRBV5-8 with TRBJ2-5, with 10 bases identical to TRBD2. The germline V gene has CDR1 SGHTS and CDR2 YDEGEE. The length of the CDR3 is 16 residues. Trimming removed 3 bases from V and 6 bases from J; junction bases left unmatched: 11. In DNA form, the CDR3 reads TGTGCCAGCAGCTCTCACAGCGGGGGGGCCTCGAAGACCCAGTACTTC. It is translated as CASSSHSGGASKTQYF. Based on the CDR3 plus reference TRBV5-8 and TRBJ2-5, the full variable domain is EAGVTQSPTHLIKTRGQQATLRCSPISGHTSVYWYQQALGLGLQFLLWYDEGEERNRGNFPPRFSGRQFPNYSSELNVNALELEDSALYLCASSSHSGGASKTQYFGPGTRLLVL.

The chain combines TRBV11-2 with TRBJ1-2, with D possibly being TRBD1 (5 bases). Looked up from germline, CDR1 is SGHAT and CDR2 is FQNNGV. This CDR3 contains 13 residues. V lost 7 bases and J 0 bases, leaving 9 bases between the germline ends. The chain's CDR3 is CASTWDSNYGYTF. Written as DNA, the CDR3 is TGTGCCAGCACCTGGGACTCTAACTATGGCTACACCTTC.

The chain has TRBV4-1 and TRBJ1-6, with 7 bases matching TRBD1. Germline lookup yields CDR1 MGHRA and CDR2 YSYEKL. V shed 0 bases, J shed 7 bases, and the junction held 9 bases outside the gene matches. There are 17 residues in the CDR3. The CDR3 sequence: CASSQDQSGTVNSPLHF. CDR3 DNA: TGCGCCAGCAGCCAAGATCAATCCGGGACAGTAAATTCACCCCTCCACTTT.

V and J are TRBV25-1 and TRBJ1-3; 8 bases are a match to TRBD1. This CDR3 comprises 15 residues. CDR1 is MGHDK and CDR2 is SYGVNS in the germline V gene. J gave up 2 bases and V 4 bases, and 4 bases lay outside the gene matches. The CDR3 DNA is TGTGCCAGCAGTGCGTCAGGGGGCCCTGGAAACACCATATATTTT. This sequence encodes CASSASGGPGNTIYF.